One TCR beta chain is described in this entry. Its target is not known. This sample was taken from a study of T cell responses to AZD1222 COVID-19 vaccine. Study-wide context: Researchers grouped second doses given at about 4 or about 12 weeks into one pool. Broader study findings: Seropositive status at baseline applied to only a handful of AZD1222 recipients. Along spike, vaccine-associated CD4 TCRs were found throughout, with dominance at 160-218 and 743-854. Every sample of the repertoires postdated the peak T cell response.

Method: immunoSEQ multiplex PCR; TCRdb's copy keeps in-frame clones and lacks some. The sample shows 140,000 to 150,000 clones, 80% to 95% of them seen only once. Germline V gene lookup returns CDR1 SGHRS and CDR2 YFSETQ. The CDR3 covers 14 residues. The V and J ends lost 0 bases and 1 base respectively, with 5 bases between them. The specimen comprised peripheral blood, sampled on day 0 of AZD1222 vaccination. The receptor was derived from an adult in good health. This chain connects TRBV5-1 to TRBJ1-5; D might be TRBD1 (5 bases). This chain's CDR3 is CASSLGQSNQPQHF. CDR3 nucleotide sequence: TGCGCCAGCAGCTTGGGACAGAGCAATCAGCCCCAGCATTTT. The entire variable domain, with the rest obtained from reference TRBV5-1 and TRBJ1-5, is as follows: KAGVTQTPRYLIKTRGQQVTLSCSPISGHRSVSWYQQTPGQGLQFLFEYFSETQRNKGNFPGRFSGRQFSNSRSEMNVSTLELGDSALYLCASSLGQSNQPQHFGDGTRLSIL.